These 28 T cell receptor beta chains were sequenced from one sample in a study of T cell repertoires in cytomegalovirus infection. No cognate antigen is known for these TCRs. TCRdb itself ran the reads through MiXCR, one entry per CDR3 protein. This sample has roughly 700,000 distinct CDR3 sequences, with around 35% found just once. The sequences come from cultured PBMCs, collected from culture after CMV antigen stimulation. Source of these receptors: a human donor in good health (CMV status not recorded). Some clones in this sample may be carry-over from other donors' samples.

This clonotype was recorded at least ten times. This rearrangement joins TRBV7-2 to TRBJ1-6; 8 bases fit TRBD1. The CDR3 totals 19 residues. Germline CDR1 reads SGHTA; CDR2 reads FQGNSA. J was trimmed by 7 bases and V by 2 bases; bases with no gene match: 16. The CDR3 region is CASSLNSVRTGLWNSPLHF. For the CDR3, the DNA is TGTGCCAGCAGCTTAAATTCTGTCAGGACAGGGCTTTGGAATTCACCCCTCCACTTT.

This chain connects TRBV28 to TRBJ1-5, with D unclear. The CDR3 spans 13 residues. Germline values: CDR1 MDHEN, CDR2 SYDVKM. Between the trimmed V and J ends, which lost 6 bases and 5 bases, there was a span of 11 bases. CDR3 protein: CASSSPHDQPQHF. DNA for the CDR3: TGTGCCAGCAGCTCACCTCACGATCAGCCCCAGCATTTT.

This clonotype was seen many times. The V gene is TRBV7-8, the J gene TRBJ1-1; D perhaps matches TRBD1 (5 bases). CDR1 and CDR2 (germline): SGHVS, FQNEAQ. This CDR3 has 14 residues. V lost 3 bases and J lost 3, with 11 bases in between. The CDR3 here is CASSFWGLDTEAFF. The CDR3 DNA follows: TGTGCCAGCAGCTTTTGGGGGTTGGACACTGAAGCTTTCTTT.

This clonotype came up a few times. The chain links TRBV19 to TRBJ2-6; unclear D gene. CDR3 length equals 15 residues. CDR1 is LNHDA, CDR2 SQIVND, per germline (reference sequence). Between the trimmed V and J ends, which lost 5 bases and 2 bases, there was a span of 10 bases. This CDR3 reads CASSPDLPGANVLTF. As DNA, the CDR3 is TGTGCCAGTAGTCCTGATCTCCCTGGGGCCAACGTCCTGACTTTC.

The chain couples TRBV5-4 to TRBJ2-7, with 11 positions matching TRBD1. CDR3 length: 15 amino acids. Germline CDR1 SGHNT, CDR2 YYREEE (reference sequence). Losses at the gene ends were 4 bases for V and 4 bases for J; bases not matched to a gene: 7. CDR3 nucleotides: TGTGCCAGCAGCCTACCGGGACAGGGGGTATACGAGCAGTACTTC. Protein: CASSLPGQGVYEQYF.

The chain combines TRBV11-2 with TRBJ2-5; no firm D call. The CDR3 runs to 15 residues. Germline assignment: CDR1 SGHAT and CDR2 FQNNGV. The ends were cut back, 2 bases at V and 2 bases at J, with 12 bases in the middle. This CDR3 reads CASSLFGTVQETQYF. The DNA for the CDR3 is TGTGCCAGCAGCTTATTCGGTACAGTGCAAGAGACCCAGTACTTC.

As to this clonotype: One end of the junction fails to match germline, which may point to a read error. The CDR3 is CASGLTEQVEAFF. In DNA form, the CDR3 reads TGTGCCAGCGGCTTAACAGAACAGGTCGAAGCTTTCTTT. V usage is TRBV11-1 and J usage is TRBJ1-1; D is possibly TRBD1 (5 bases). From germline, CDR1 is SGHAT and CDR2 FQDESV (reference sequence). This CDR3 region has 13 residues.

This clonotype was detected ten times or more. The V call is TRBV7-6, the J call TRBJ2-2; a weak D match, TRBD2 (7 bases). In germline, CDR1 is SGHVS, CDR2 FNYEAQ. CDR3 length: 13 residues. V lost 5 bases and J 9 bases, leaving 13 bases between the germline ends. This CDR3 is CASSPPGGWELFF. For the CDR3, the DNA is TGTGCCAGCAGCCCACCGGGGGGCTGGGAGCTGTTTTTT.

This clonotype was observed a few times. CDR3 region: CASSRRENQPQHF. The DNA of the CDR3 is TGTGCCAGCAGCCGCCGGGAGAATCAGCCCCAGCATTTT. The genes are TRBV7-9 and TRBJ1-5; D is undetermined. Trimming removed 5 bases at V and 4 bases at J, with 9 bases between. The CDR3 runs 13 residues. The germline CDR1 and CDR2 sequences are SEHNR and FQNEAQ (reference sequence). Full variable domain (remainder filled in from reference TRBV7-9 and TRBJ1-5): DTGVSQNPRHKITKRGQNVTFRCDPISEHNRLYWYRQTLGQGPEFLTYFQNEAQLEKSRLLSDRFSAERPKGSFSTLEIQRTEQGDSAMYLCASSRRENQPQHFGDGTRLSIL.

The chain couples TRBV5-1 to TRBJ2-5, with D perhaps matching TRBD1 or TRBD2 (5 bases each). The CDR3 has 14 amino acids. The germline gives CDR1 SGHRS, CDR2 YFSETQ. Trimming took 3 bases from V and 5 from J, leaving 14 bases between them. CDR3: CASSSGADVETQYF. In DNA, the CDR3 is TGCGCCAGCAGCTCCGGGGCCGACGTGGAGACCCAGTACTTC. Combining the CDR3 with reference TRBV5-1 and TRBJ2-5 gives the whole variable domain KAGVTQTPRYLIKTRGQQVTLSCSPISGHRSVSWYQQTPGQGLQFLFEYFSETQRNKGNFPGRFSGRQFSNSRSEMNVSTLELGDSALYLCASSSGADVETQYFGPGTRLLVL.

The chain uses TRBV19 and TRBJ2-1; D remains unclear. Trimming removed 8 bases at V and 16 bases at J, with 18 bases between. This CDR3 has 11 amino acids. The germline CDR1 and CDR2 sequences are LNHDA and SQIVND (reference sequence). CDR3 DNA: TGTGCCAGTTCGTTGGACCGGGTCCTATTCTTC. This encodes CASSLDRVLFF. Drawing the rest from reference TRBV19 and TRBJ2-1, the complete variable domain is DGGITQSPKYLFRKEGQNVTLSCEQNLNHDAMYWYRQDPGQGLRLIYYSQIVNDFQKGDIAEGYSVSREKKESFPLTVTSAQKNPTAFYLCASSLDRVLFFGPGTRLTVL.

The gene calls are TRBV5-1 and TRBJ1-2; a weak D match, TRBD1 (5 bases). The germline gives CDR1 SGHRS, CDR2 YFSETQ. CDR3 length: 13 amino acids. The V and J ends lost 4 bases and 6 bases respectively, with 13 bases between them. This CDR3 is CASSQLGQHGYTF. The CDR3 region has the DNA TGCGCCAGCAGCCAATTGGGGCAACATGGCTACACCTTC.

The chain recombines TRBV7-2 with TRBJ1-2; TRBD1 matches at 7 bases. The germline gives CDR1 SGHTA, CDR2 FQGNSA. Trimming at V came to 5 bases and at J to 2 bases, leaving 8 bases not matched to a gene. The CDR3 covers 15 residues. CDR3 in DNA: TGTGCCAGCAGCCCGGGGACAGCGATCAACTATGGCTACACCTTC. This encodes CASSPGTAINYGYTF.

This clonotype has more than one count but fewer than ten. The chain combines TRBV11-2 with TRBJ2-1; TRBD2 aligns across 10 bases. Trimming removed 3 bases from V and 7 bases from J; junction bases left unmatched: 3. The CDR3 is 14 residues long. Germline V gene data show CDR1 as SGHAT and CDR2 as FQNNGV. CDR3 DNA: TGTGCCAGCAGCTTGATGGGACTAGCGAATGAGCAGTTCTTC. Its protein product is CASSLMGLANEQFF.

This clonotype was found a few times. Here the CDR3 DNA reads TGCAGTGCTGGCTCCGGGACTAGCGACACAGATACGCAGTATTTT. It specifies CSAGSGTSDTDTQYF. The chain combines TRBV20-1 with TRBJ2-3, with 10 bases lining up with TRBD2. V shed 5 bases and J 2 bases; nucleotides not matched to a gene: 7. From germline, CDR1 is DFQATT and CDR2 SNEGSKA (reference sequence). The CDR3 sequence is 15 residues long.

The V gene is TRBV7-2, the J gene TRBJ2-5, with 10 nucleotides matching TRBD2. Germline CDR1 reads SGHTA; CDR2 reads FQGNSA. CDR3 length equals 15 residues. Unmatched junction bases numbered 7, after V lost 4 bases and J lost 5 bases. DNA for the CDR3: TGTGCCAGCAGCTCCATAGCGGGGGGCGGGGAGACCCAGTACTTC. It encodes CASSSIAGGGETQYF.

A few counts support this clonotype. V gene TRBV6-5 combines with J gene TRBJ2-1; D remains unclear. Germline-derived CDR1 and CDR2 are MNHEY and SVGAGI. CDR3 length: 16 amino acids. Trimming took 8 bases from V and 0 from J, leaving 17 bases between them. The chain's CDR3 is CASGWAPDPSYNEQFF. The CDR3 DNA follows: TGTGCCAGCGGTTGGGCGCCAGACCCCTCCTACAATGAGCAGTTCTTC.

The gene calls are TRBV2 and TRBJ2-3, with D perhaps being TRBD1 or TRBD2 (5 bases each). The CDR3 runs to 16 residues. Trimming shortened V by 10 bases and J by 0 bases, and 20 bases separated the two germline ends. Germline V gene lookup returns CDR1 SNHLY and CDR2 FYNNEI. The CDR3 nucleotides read TGTGCCAACCACCCCCGGGACCGAGAAAGCACAGATACGCAGTATTTT. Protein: CANHPRDRESTDTQYF.

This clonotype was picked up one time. CDR3 sequence (DNA): TGTGCCAGCAGCTTAGCTGCTTTCGGCGATCGAGAGACCCAGTACTTC. As protein: CASSLAAFGDRETQYF. V usage is TRBV7-2 and J usage is TRBJ2-5; D uncertain. The CDR3 sequence is 16 residues long. Germline V gives CDR1 SGHTA, CDR2 FQGNSA. Deletions cut 0 bases from V and 4 bases from J, with 15 bases between.

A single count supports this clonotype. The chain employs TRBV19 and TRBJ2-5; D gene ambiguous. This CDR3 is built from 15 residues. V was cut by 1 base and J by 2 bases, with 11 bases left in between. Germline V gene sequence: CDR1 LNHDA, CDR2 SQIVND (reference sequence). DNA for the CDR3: TGTGCCAGTAGTATAGGGGCAGAGATTCAAGAGACCCAGTACTTC. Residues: CASSIGAEIQETQYF.

The CDR3 loop is CASSPVTLQGTNEKLFF. The DNA of the CDR3 is TGCGCCAGCAGCCCAGTTACTCTACAGGGAACTAATGAAAAACTGTTTTTT. V and J are TRBV5-1 and TRBJ1-4; TRBD1 is a possible D gene (6 bases). Germline CDR1 reads SGHRS; CDR2 reads YFSETQ. Trimming removed 4 bases at V and 1 base at J, with 17 bases between. This CDR3 has 17 residues. Complete variable domain (other parts from reference TRBV5-1 and TRBJ1-4): KAGVTQTPRYLIKTRGQQVTLSCSPISGHRSVSWYQQTPGQGLQFLFEYFSETQRNKGNFPGRFSGRQFSNSRSEMNVSTLELGDSALYLCASSPVTLQGTNEKLFFGSGTQLSVL.

CDR3 coding DNA: TGTGCCACCAGTGATTTTCACAGGGACCTAGGACAGCCCCAGCATTTT. The encoded protein is CATSDFHRDLGQPQHF. The V gene is TRBV24-1, the J gene TRBJ1-5, with D perhaps matching TRBD1 (6 bases). Germline assignment: CDR1 KGHDR and CDR2 SFDVKD. This CDR3 comprises 16 residues. Trimming stripped 1 base from V and 7 bases from J, with 16 bases between.

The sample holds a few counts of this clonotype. The CDR3 here is CSVPVRLAGAAWTDTQYF. CDR3 sequence (DNA): TGCAGTGTTCCCGTCCGGCTAGCGGGAGCGGCCTGGACAGATACGCAGTATTTT. The chain joins TRBV20-1 to TRBJ2-3, with 10 bases lining up with TRBD2. Germline values: CDR1 DFQATT, CDR2 SNEGSKA (reference sequence). The CDR3 runs to 18 residues. Trimming cost V 7 bases and J 3 bases; bases outside gene matches: 19.

The CDR3 DNA is TGCAGTGCTAGAGAAAGGCAGACTAATGAAAAACTGTTTTTT. Its translation: CSARERQTNEKLFF. The chain couples TRBV20-1 to TRBJ1-4; D gene uncertain. V lost 0 bases and J lost 2, with 7 bases in between. Germline CDR1 and CDR2: DFQATT and SNEGSKA (reference sequence). This CDR3 contains 14 residues.

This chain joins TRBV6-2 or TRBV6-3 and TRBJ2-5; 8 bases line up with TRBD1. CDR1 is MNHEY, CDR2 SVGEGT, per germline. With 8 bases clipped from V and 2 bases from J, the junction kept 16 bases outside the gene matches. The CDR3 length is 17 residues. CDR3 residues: CASWGAGGAPAQETQYF. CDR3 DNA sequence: TGTGCCAGCTGGGGAGCAGGGGGCGCCCCCGCTCAAGAGACCCAGTACTTC.

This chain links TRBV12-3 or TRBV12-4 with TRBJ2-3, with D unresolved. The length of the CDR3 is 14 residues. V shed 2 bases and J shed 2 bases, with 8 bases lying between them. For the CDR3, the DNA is TGTGCCAGCAGTTTATTTGTAGACACAGATACGCAGTATTTT. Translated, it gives CASSLFVDTDTQYF.

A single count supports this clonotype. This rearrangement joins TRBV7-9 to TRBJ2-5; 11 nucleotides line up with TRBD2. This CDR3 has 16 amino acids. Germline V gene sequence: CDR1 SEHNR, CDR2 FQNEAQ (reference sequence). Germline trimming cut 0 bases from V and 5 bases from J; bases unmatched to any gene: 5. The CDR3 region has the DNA TGTGCCAGCAGCTTAGCGTTGACTAGCGGGGAGGAGACCCAGTACTTC. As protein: CASSLALTSGEETQYF.

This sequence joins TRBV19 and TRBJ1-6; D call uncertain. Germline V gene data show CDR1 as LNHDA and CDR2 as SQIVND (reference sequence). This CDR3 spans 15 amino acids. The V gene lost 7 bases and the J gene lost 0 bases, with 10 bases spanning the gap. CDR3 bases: TGTGCCAGTATGCCGCCCGCCTCCTATAATTCACCCCTCCACTTT. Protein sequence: CASMPPASYNSPLHF.